The entry below gives a single T cell receptor beta chain sequence along with its context. Its recognized antigen is unknown. No qualities accompany the bases; no much larger clone lies one base away. RNA was extracted with the RNeasy kit and roughly 0.5 to 1 ug was reverse transcribed using random hexamers. The immunoSEQ multiplex PCR assay, covering 54 Vbeta and 13 Jbeta segments, was used to amplify TCR beta CDR3 regions. Bias from PCR amplification was corrected by using a synthetic template baseline for primer optimization and for computational correction. In the authors' own workflow: Only productive sequences were kept, with reads annotated to V, D and J genes according to IMGT and analyzed in immunoSEQ Analyzer. Clonality was calculated as one minus the Shannon entropy normalized by log2 of the number of productive unique sequences. Public and private clones were assessed among the 100 most prevalent clones of each patient and control. Susac-specific clones were defined as absent from healthy and MS cohorts, 1052 published viral clones and other ImmuneACCESS disease sequences. Starting from the raw public reads, TCRdb applied fastp trimming at Q25, assembled clones with MiXCR and retained in-frame beta chains. Records with the same CDR3 protein are collapsed into one entry carrying the most frequent genes and DNA. The authors' filters were not applied to this entry. This sample holds 150,000 to 250,000 distinct CDR3 sequences; over 90% were observed only once. The ten largest clones represent roughly 0.088% of the sample.

Peripheral blood CD8+ and CD4+ T cells from healthy donors, Susac syndrome patients and multiple sclerosis patients were profiled using high-throughput TCR beta sequencing. The multiple sclerosis controls were treatment-naive patients whose relapsing-remitting disease, either stable or active, fulfilled the revised McDonald criteria. CD8+ TEMRA cells were enriched by FACS, while bulk CD8+ and CD4+ T cells were purified by magnetic negative isolation. Blood was collected in EDTA tubes and processed within 24 hours, with PBMCs isolated through density gradient centrifugation. PBMCs intended for TCR sequencing were cryopreserved in liquid nitrogen and thawed later in a water bath at 37 degrees C. A purity of at least 90% was achieved for sorted or isolated CD4+, CD8+ and CD8+ TEMRA cells. Here V drops 2 bases and J drops 4 bases, and the junction holds 2 bases not matched to any gene. Via the germline V gene, CDR1 is MDHEN and CDR2 SYDVKM. The CDR3 spans 14 residues, from the cysteine through the phenylalanine. The entry retains the CDR3 DNA only, 42 bases that are in frame from base 1.

The data are from a study of CD8 T cells in Susac syndrome (dated 2019 in TCRdb). Context from the whole study: The study used repertoire sequencing to test whether antigen drove CD8+ T cell activation and differentiation in Susac syndrome. On the study overall, not on this receptor specifically: The TCR sequencing and HLA analysis was acknowledged to have included a relatively small number of individuals.

The receptor was isolated from a human donor with multiple sclerosis. The rearranged chain carries TRBV28 and TRBJ2-3, with TRBD1 identical over 8 junction bases. The sequencing sample was made of CD4+ T cells from PBMCs. The DNA reads TGTGCCAGCAGTTTAGGGGGACAGGCAGATACGCAGTATTTT. The encoded protein is CASSLGGQADTQYF. With the rest looked up from the reference TRBV28 and TRBJ2-3 genes rather than sequenced, the full variable domain is DVKVTQSSRYLVKRTGEKVFLECVQDMDHENMFWYRQDPGLGLRLIYFSYDVKMKEKGDIPEGYSVSREKKERFSLILESASTNQTSMYLCASSLGGQADTQYFGPGTRLTVL.